This is a list of T cell receptor beta chains from one sample in a study of technical replicates of blood from several donors. TCRdb's table, derived via immunoSEQ multiplex PCR, lists solely in-frame clones and lacks some. The sample lists roughly 71,000 clones, approximately 94% occurring once. Specimen: T cells isolated from PBMCs. These receptor sequences come from a human donor in good health. Both conserved end residues are part of each CDR3. The order of the fields is J gene, clone size, D gene, V gene, CDR3 protein, CDR3 DNA. The D gene is left open where the match is weak. Clone size, where shown, is once, few, many, or a class for clones that have expanded.

>TRBJ2-2|once|.|TRBV5-8
CASSLLYTGELFF
TGTGCCAGCAGCCTACTATACACCGGGGAGCTGTTTTTT
>TRBJ1-2|.|.|TRBV25-1
CASTSMTLTGEVDGYTF
TGTGCCAGCACCTCTATGACTTTGACAGGCGAGGTGGATGGCTACACCTTC
>TRBJ1-1|once|.|TRBV5-4
CASSPLTVNTEAFF
TGTGCCAGCAGCCCCCTGACAGTGAACACTGAAGCTTTCTTT
>TRBJ1-4|once|.|TRBV27
CASSSTPSGEKLFF
TGTGCCAGCAGTTCTACCCCCAGCGGGGAAAAACTGTTTTTT
>TRBJ1-1|.|TRBD1|TRBV5-6
CASNSGDRMNTEAFF
TGTGCCAGCAACTCAGGGGACAGGATGAACACTGAAGCTTTCTTT
>TRBJ2-1|.|TRBD1|TRBV5-4
CASSRQGASYNEQFF
TGTGCCAGCAGCAGACAGGGGGCCTCCTACAATGAGCAGTTCTTC
>TRBJ1-2|.|TRBD1|TRBV27
CASSLSGDRGDGYTF
TGTGCCAGCAGTTTATCGGGGGACAGGGGGGACGGCTACACCTTC
>TRBJ2-3|.|.|TRBV7-2
CASSLDRYTDTQYF
TGTGCCAGCAGCTTGGACAGATACACAGATACGCAGTATTTT
>TRBJ2-3|.|TRBD2|TRBV6-1
CASGEGPATDTQYF
TGTGCCAGCGGGGAGGGGCCCGCTACAGATACGCAGTATTTT
>TRBJ1-1|once|TRBD1|TRBV7-6
CASSLVDRVDMNTEAFF
TGTGCCAGCAGCTTAGTGGACAGGGTGGACATGAACACTGAAGCTTTCTTT
>TRBJ2-7|once|TRBD2|TRBV10-3
CAIKLAGGNEQYF
TGTGCCATCAAACTAGCGGGAGGAAACGAGCAGTACTTC
>TRBJ2-2|.|TRBD1|TRBV27
CASSPAGTVLLTGELFF
TGTGCCAGCAGTCCAGCCGGGACAGTGCTCCTCACCGGGGAGCTGTTTTTT
>TRBJ2-7|.|TRBD2|TRBV10-2
CASSGTSGTYEQYF
TGCGCCAGCAGTGGGACTAGTGGAACCTACGAGCAGTACTTC
>TRBJ2-5|once|.|TRBV7-9
CASSKDRPYF
TGTGCCAGCAGCAAGGACAGACCGTACTTC
>TRBJ2-1|.|TRBD1|TRBV27
CASVRGTGYLNEQFF
TGTGCCAGCGTTCGGGGGACAGGGTATCTGAATGAGCAGTTCTTC
>TRBJ2-7|.|TRBD2|TRBV5-1
CASSHPTSDSYEQYF
TGCGCCAGCAGCCACCCGACTAGCGACTCCTACGAGCAGTACTTC
>TRBJ2-7|.|TRBD2|TRBV4-1
CASSPSTSGLYEQYF
TGCGCCAGCAGCCCCTCGACTAGCGGCCTCTACGAGCAGTACTTC
>TRBJ2-1|.|.|TRBV10-3
CAISGSGSLVRNEQFF
TGTGCCATCAGTGGTAGCGGATCACTGGTTAGGAATGAGCAGTTCTTC
>TRBJ1-1|.|.|TRBV15
CATSRGGDTEAFF
TGTGCCACCAGCAGAGGGGGGGACACTGAAGCTTTCTTT
>TRBJ2-3|.|.|TRBV29-1
CSAVPLADTQYF
TGCAGCGCCGTGCCACTAGCAGATACGCAGTATTTT
>TRBJ1-5|.|TRBD1|TRBV19
CASRPGQSNQPQHF
TGTGCCAGTAGGCCGGGACAGAGCAATCAGCCCCAGCATTTT
>TRBJ1-1|.|.|TRBV7-2
CASSPGRANTEAFF
TGTGCCAGCAGCCCAGGCAGAGCGAACACTGAAGCTTTCTTT
>TRBJ1-2|.|.|TRBV29-1
CSVEGTYGYTF
TGCAGCGTTGAGGGGACATATGGCTACACCTTC
>TRBJ1-1|.|.|TRBV5-4
CASSLPWQNTEAFF
TGTGCCAGCAGCTTGCCCTGGCAGAACACTGAAGCTTTCTTT
>TRBJ2-7|.|.|TRBV6-5
CASSWTVSSYEQYF
TGTGCCAGCAGCTGGACTGTAAGCTCCTACGAGCAGTACTTC
>TRBJ2-2|.|.|TRBV4-1
CASSHPTGNTGELFF
TGCGCCAGCAGCCACCCCACCGGGAACACCGGGGAGCTGTTTTTT
>TRBJ2-7|.|.|TRBV6-5
CASSYSGGGSSYEQYF
TGTGCCAGCAGTTACTCCGGCGGGGGCAGCTCCTACGAGCAGTACTTC
>TRBJ1-2|.|TRBD1|TRBV27
CASSLKGQGLYGYTF
TGTGCCAGCAGTTTAAAGGGACAGGGGCTCTATGGCTACACCTTC
>TRBJ2-1|once|TRBD1|TRBV19
CASSIAGGWNNEQFF
TGTGCCAGTAGTATTGCAGGGGGCTGGAACAATGAGCAGTTCTTC
>TRBJ1-3|.|.|TRBV5-1
CASSDSGNTIYF
TGCGCCAGCTCAGACTCTGGAAACACCATATATTTT
>TRBJ1-1|.|.|TRBV6-5
CASRSGWVDTEAFF
TGTGCCAGCAGGTCCGGGTGGGTGGACACTGAAGCTTTCTTT
>TRBJ2-1|.|TRBD1|TRBV9
CASSANRDRVGNEQFF
TGTGCCAGCAGTGCTAATCGGGACAGGGTGGGCAATGAGCAGTTCTTC
>TRBJ1-2|.|.|TRBV7-3
CASHQPGEIGGYTF
TGTGCCAGCCATCAGCCGGGGGAGATCGGTGGCTACACCTTC
>TRBJ2-5|once|.|TRBV10-1
CASSESRGQETQYF
TGCGCCAGCAGTGAGTCGCGGGGCCAAGAGACCCAGTACTTC
>TRBJ2-2|.|TRBD1|TRBV6-1
CASSRTGWNTGELFF
TGTGCCAGCAGTCGGACAGGGTGGAACACCGGGGAGCTGTTTTTT
>TRBJ1-3|.|.|TRBV7-3
CASIPPVLSSGNTIYF
TGTGCCAGCATCCCCCCCGTACTGAGCTCTGGAAACACCATATATTTT
>TRBJ1-5|.|.|TRBV5-8
CASSLESGRHQPQHF
TGTGCCAGCAGCTTGGAATCAGGGAGGCATCAGCCCCAGCATTTT
>TRBJ1-4|.|TRBD1|TRBV2
CASSVLGQGVEKLFF
TGTGCCAGCAGTGTATTGGGACAGGGAGTCGAAAAACTGTTTTTT
>TRBJ2-1|.|TRBD2|TRBV27
CASSSLGAGVNEQFF
TGTGCCAGCAGTTCCCTGGGAGCGGGAGTCAATGAGCAGTTCTTC
>TRBJ2-7|.|TRBD2|TRBV4-1
CASSQEFRGLTSSYEQYF
TGCGCCAGCAGCCAAGAATTCCGGGGACTAACGAGCTCCTACGAGCAGTACTTC
>TRBJ1-1|.|.|TRBV19
CATRYRDRGMNTEAFF
TGTGCCACCCGTTACAGGGATAGAGGGATGAACACTGAAGCTTTCTTT
>TRBJ1-2|.|.|TRBV11-2
CASNPPGLYGYTF
TGTGCCAGCAACCCCCCAGGCCTCTATGGCTACACCTTC
>TRBJ2-7|.|TRBD2|TRBV28
CASSAPIAGGYEQYF
TGTGCCAGCAGTGCCCCTATAGCGGGAGGCTACGAGCAGTACTTC
>TRBJ1-2|once|.|TRBV5-6
CASSLEPGYYGYTF
TGTGCCAGCAGCTTAGAACCGGGGTACTATGGCTACACCTTC
>TRBJ2-1|.|TRBD1|TRBV10-2
CASRVLQGTGRDNEQFF
TGCGCCAGCAGGGTCTTACAAGGGACAGGTCGCGACAATGAGCAGTTCTTC